A selection of T cell receptor beta chains follows, all from one sample in a study of response to subunit inactivated influenza vaccine. Each CDR3 protein gets one entry after TCRdb re-called the RT-PCR reads with MiXCR. The table includes over 800,000 distinct CDR3 sequences, approximately 21% detected once. This sample comprised PBMCs from blood, obtained roughly 5 days after vaccination. These receptors all come from a man aged 45-65 years who received an inactivated influenza vaccine. CDR3s include the opening cysteine and the closing phenylalanine or tryptophan. The order of the fields is J gene, CDR3 length, V gene, D gene, clone size, CDR3 protein, CDR3 DNA. The D gene is left open where the match is weak. Clone size, where shown, is once, few, many, or a class for clones that have expanded.

>TRBJ2-2|13|TRBV5-1|-|many
CASSHGTTGELFF
TGCGCCAGCAGCCACGGGACTACCGGGGAGCTGTTTTTT
>TRBJ2-7|13|TRBV10-3|-|many
CAISESGANEQYF
TGTGCCATCAGTGAGTCGGGGGCGAACGAGCAGTACTTC
>TRBJ2-7|12|TRBV12-3/TRBV12-4|-|-
CASSYINNHPNF
TGTGCCAGCAGTTACATTAACAATCATCCGAACTTC
>TRBJ2-3|19|TRBV11-1|TRBD2|once
CASSFPPFGLADYTDTQYF
TGTGCCAGCAGCTTCCCTCCGTTCGGGCTAGCGGACTACACAGATACGCAGTATTTT
>TRBJ2-7|10|TRBV20-1|-|few
CSATQYEQYF
TGCAGTGCTACGCAATACGAGCAGTACTTC
>TRBJ2-6|14|TRBV24-1|-|few
CATSDSSGANVLTF
TGTGCCACCAGTGACTCATCTGGGGCCAACGTCCTGACTTTC
>TRBJ2-3|16|TRBV20-1|TRBD2|few
CSARDLAGSITDTQYF
TGCAGTGCTAGAGATCTAGCGGGGAGCATCACAGATACGCAGTATTTT
>TRBJ2-1|14|TRBV29-1|TRBD1|-
CSAKDRGVQSEQFF
TGCAGCGCCAAAGACAGGGGGGTTCAAAGTGAGCAGTTCTTC
>TRBJ1-1|12|TRBV10-3|-|-
CAISPDRGEAFF
TGTGCCATCAGCCCTGATCGAGGGGAAGCTTTCTTT
>TRBJ2-5|15|TRBV7-9|-|-
CASSLALTGVETQYF
TGTGCCAGCAGCTTAGCGCTGACGGGAGTAGAGACCCAGTACTTC
>TRBJ2-5|16|TRBV12-3/TRBV12-4|TRBD2|few
CASRTTSGGVRGTQYF
TGTGCCAGCAGAACAACTAGCGGGGGGGTCCGGGGGACCCAGTACTTC
>TRBJ1-1|16|TRBV5-6|-|-
CASSSGPGSSNTEAFF
TGTGCCAGCAGCTCGGGCCCGGGGAGCTCGAACACTGAAGCTTTCTTT
>TRBJ2-4|15|TRBV20-1|-|few
CSAKTGRGAKNIQYF
TGCAGTGCCAAGACAGGCCGGGGGGCCAAAAACATTCAGTACTTC
>TRBJ2-3|11|TRBV3-1|-|few
CASSRKDTQYF
TGTGCCAGCAGCCGGAAGGATACGCAGTATTTT
>TRBJ2-7|12|TRBV4-2|TRBD1|few
CASSQTGGGLIF
TGTGCCAGCAGCCAGACAGGGGGCGGCCTGATCTTC
>TRBJ1-1|11|TRBV12-3/TRBV12-4|-|-
CASNAGTEAFF
TGTGCCAGCAACGCGGGAACTGAAGCTTTCTTT
>TRBJ2-7|14|TRBV6-1|-|few
CASSGRGGSYEQYF
TGTGCCAGCAGTGGCCGAGGGGGGTCCTACGAGCAGTACTTC
>TRBJ2-6|20|TRBV11-2|TRBD1|few
CASSWARGQGKMSGANVLTF
TGTGCCAGCAGCTGGGCCAGGGGACAGGGGAAGATGTCTGGGGCCAACGTCCTGACTTTC
>TRBJ2-3|16|TRBV20-1|-|-
CSASSLPGTSTDTQYF
TGCAGTGCTAGCTCTCTGCCAGGCACTAGCACAGATACGCAGTATTTT
>TRBJ2-1|17|TRBV20-1|TRBD2|-
CSARDSIIAGGYNEQFF
TGCAGTGCTAGAGATTCAATAATAGCGGGGGGGTACAATGAGCAGTTCTTC
>TRBJ2-1|15|TRBV12-3/TRBV12-4|TRBD1|many
CASSSGTGGPNQQFF
TGTGCCAGCAGTTCCGGGACAGGGGGCCCCAATCAGCAGTTCTTC
>TRBJ2-3|15|TRBV30|TRBD1|-
CAWSEGQGSTDTQYF
TGTGCCTGGAGTGAGGGACAGGGCAGCACAGATACGCAGTATTTT
>TRBJ1-2|13|TRBV12-3/TRBV12-4|TRBD1|few
CASRYRGGYGYTF
TGTGCCAGCAGGTACAGGGGAGGCTATGGCTACACCTTC
>TRBJ2-7|15|TRBV7-9|-|few
CASSLAAGPPYEQYF
TGTGCCAGCAGCTTAGCAGCAGGGCCACCCTACGAGCAGTACTTC
>TRBJ1-3|15|TRBV6-5|-|-
CASSYFEGAGNTIYF
TGTGCCAGCAGTTACTTTGAGGGAGCAGGAAACACCATATATTTT
>TRBJ2-2|18|TRBV29-1|TRBD2|-
CSAISAGGTKKNTGELFF
TGCAGCGCTATCAGCGCGGGGGGCACCAAAAAGAACACCGGGGAGCTGTTTTTT
>TRBJ2-7|12|TRBV30|-|few
CALIVGPYEQYF
TGTGCCCTAATAGTAGGGCCCTACGAGCAGTACTTC
>TRBJ2-1|16|TRBV15|TRBD2|few
CATSRDRRAGGDEQFF
TGTGCCACCAGCAGAGATCGTCGAGCGGGAGGGGATGAGCAGTTCTTC
>TRBJ2-7|15|TRBV12-3/TRBV12-4|TRBD2|many
CASSSGGTWGSEQYF
TGTGCCAGCAGTTCGGGGGGGACCTGGGGCTCCGAGCAGTACTTC
>TRBJ1-2|15|TRBV12-3/TRBV12-4|-|many
CASSSGDRLSRGYTF
TGTGCCAGCAGTTCTGGGGACCGATTATCCCGTGGCTACACCTTC
>TRBJ2-5|14|TRBV18|TRBD2|-
CASSRIAGAETQYF
TGTGCCAGCTCACGGATAGCGGGAGCGGAGACCCAGTACTTC
>TRBJ2-3|11|TRBV5-1|-|many
CASSGRDTQYF
TGCGCCAGCAGCGGGAGAGATACGCAGTATTTT
>TRBJ1-6|15|TRBV7-2|-|-
CASSAPGRINSPLHF
TGTGCCAGCAGCGCGCCGGGACGGATTAATTCACCCCTCCACTTT
>TRBJ2-4|16|TRBV6-5|-|-
CASSYGQSSTKNIQYF
TGTGCCAGCAGTTACGGGCAGAGTTCCACCAAAAACATTCAGTACTTC
>TRBJ2-4|14|TRBV7-2|-|few
CASSDRGPKNIQYF
TGTGCCAGCAGCGACCGGGGGCCCAAAAACATTCAGTACTTC
>TRBJ2-7|14|TRBV20-1|TRBD1|-
CSARWGQGSYEQYF
TGCAGTGCTAGGTGGGGACAGGGGTCCTACGAGCAGTACTTC
>TRBJ1-1|13|TRBV29-1|-|-
CSVEGWGGTEAFF
TGCAGCGTTGAGGGATGGGGTGGAACTGAAGCTTTCTTT
>TRBJ2-1|11|TRBV24-1|-|-
CATSNLREQFF
TGTGCCACCAGTAACTTGCGTGAGCAGTTCTTC
>TRBJ2-3|15|TRBV10-3|TRBD1|-
CAISEPQGASDTQYF
TGTGCCATCAGTGAGCCTCAGGGGGCTTCGGATACGCAGTATTTT
>TRBJ2-6|18|TRBV7-8|-|-
CASRNRTFPNSGANVLTF
TGTGCCAGCCGAAACAGGACCTTTCCAAACTCTGGGGCCAACGTCCTGACTTTC
>TRBJ2-1|15|TRBV3-1|-|-
CASSQMRGYYNEQFF
TGTGCCAGCAGCCAGATGCGAGGGTACTACAATGAGCAGTTCTTC
>TRBJ2-1|18|TRBV20-1|-|few
CSAKMSRREVVWSGEQFF
TGCAGTGCTAAGATGTCGCGGCGGGAAGTCGTTTGGTCGGGTGAGCAGTTCTTC
>TRBJ2-1|12|TRBV28|-|-
CASSWNSNEQFF
TGTGCCAGCAGTTGGAATAGCAATGAGCAGTTCTTC
>TRBJ2-2|15|TRBV7-8|TRBD2|-
CASSSTGTSTGELFF
TGTGCCAGCAGCTCAACCGGGACTAGCACCGGGGAGCTGTTTTTT
>TRBJ2-2|15|TRBV7-9|TRBD1|many
CASSYGTGDTGELFF
TGTGCCAGCAGCTACGGGACAGGGGACACCGGGGAGCTGTTTTTT
>TRBJ1-3|14|TRBV7-9|-|-
CASSQTFSGNTIYF
TGTGCCAGCAGCCAAACCTTCTCGGGAAACACCATATATTTT
>TRBJ1-2|14|TRBV10-3|TRBD1|few
CAISPRTGNYGYTF
TGTGCCATCAGTCCGAGGACAGGGAACTATGGCTACACCTTC
>TRBJ2-7|14|TRBV2|-|-
CASSEGQAPDEQYF
TGTGCCAGCAGTGAAGGGCAGGCCCCGGACGAGCAGTACTTC
>TRBJ2-5|17|TRBV7-9|-|-
CASSPPVVYRASETQYF
TGTGCCAGCAGCCCCCCTGTGGTGTACAGGGCTTCAGAGACCCAGTACTTC
>TRBJ1-4|14|TRBV12-3/TRBV12-4|TRBD1|few
CASSWTGPNEKLFF
TGTGCCAGCAGTTGGACAGGACCAAATGAAAAACTGTTTTTT
>TRBJ2-1|16|TRBV4-3|TRBD2|many
CASSRSGLGGFNEQFF
TGCGCCAGCAGCCGATCGGGACTAGGGGGGTTCAATGAGCAGTTCTTC
>TRBJ2-7|14|TRBV29-1|-|-
CSVNLPTDAYEQYF
TGCAGCGTTAACTTACCGACAGATGCCTACGAGCAGTACTTC
>TRBJ2-1|17|TRBV6-5|-|-
CASSYSPSLRSYNEQFF
TGTGCCAGCAGTTACTCCCCTTCGTTGCGGTCCTACAATGAGCAGTTCTTC
>TRBJ1-5|15|TRBV6-1|TRBD1|-
CASRFGTGSNQPQHF
TGTGCCAGCAGATTCGGGACAGGTAGCAATCAGCCCCAGCATTTT
>TRBJ2-1|15|TRBV7-9|TRBD2|-
CASSLGLAGVIEQFF
TGTGCCAGCAGCTTAGGTCTAGCGGGGGTAATTGAGCAGTTCTTC
>TRBJ1-5|15|TRBV28|TRBD1|-
CASSSPGQGDQPQHF
TGTGCCAGCAGTTCGCCGGGACAGGGTGATCAGCCCCAGCATTTT
>TRBJ2-1|20|TRBV28|TRBD2|few
CASSPALRHPGLAGNNEQFF
TGTGCCAGCAGTCCCGCCTTGAGACATCCGGGACTAGCGGGCAACAATGAGCAGTTCTTC